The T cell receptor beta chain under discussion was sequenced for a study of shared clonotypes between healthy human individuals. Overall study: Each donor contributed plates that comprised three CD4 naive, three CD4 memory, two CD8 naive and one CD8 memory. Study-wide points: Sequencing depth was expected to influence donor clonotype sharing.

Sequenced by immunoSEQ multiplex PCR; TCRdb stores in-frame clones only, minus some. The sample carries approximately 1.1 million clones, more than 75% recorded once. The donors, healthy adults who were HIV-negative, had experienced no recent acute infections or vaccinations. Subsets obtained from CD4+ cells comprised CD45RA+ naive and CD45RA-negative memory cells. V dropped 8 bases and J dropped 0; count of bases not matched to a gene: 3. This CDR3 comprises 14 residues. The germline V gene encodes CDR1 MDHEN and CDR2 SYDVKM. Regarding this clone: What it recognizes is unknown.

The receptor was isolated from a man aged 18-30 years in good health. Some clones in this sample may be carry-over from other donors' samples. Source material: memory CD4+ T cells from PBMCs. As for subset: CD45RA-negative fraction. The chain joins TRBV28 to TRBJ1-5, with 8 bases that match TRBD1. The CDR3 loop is CASYTGGSNQPQHF. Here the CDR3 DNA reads TGTGCCAGCTATACAGGGGGTAGCAATCAGCCCCAGCATTTT.